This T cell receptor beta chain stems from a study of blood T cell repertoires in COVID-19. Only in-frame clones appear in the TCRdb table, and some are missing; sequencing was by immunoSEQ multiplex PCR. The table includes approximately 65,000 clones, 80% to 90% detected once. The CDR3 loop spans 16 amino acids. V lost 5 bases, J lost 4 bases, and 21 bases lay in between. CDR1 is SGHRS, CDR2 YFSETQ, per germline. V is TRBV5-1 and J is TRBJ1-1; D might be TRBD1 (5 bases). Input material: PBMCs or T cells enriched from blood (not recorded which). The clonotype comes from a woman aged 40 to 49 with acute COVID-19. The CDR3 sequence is CASRNGGVRSPTEAFF. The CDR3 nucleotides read TGCGCCAGCAGAAACGGGGGGGTTCGGAGTCCCACTGAAGCTTTCTTT.